This T cell receptor beta chain originates from a study of control samples from healthy donors and cancer patients. About this clone: One end of the junction fails to match germline, which may point to a read error.

Clones were read by immunoSEQ multiplex PCR, and TCRdb kept only the in-frame ones, dropping some. Altogether tens of thousands of clones are present, less than 95% being singletons, with the ten largest covering around 0.91%. The V gene's germline CDR1 is PRHDT and CDR2 FYEKMQ (reference sequence). The CDR3 is 17 residues long. Sequencing used PBMCs. This chain connects TRBV13 to TRBJ1-2; D is unresolved. The sequence derives from a man aged 25 to 40 with colorectal cancer. CDR3 coding DNA: TGTGCCAGCAGTTCCGTCGGAGGATCCTTACCGGGCTATGCCTACACCTTC. Its protein is CASSSVGGSLPGYAYTF.